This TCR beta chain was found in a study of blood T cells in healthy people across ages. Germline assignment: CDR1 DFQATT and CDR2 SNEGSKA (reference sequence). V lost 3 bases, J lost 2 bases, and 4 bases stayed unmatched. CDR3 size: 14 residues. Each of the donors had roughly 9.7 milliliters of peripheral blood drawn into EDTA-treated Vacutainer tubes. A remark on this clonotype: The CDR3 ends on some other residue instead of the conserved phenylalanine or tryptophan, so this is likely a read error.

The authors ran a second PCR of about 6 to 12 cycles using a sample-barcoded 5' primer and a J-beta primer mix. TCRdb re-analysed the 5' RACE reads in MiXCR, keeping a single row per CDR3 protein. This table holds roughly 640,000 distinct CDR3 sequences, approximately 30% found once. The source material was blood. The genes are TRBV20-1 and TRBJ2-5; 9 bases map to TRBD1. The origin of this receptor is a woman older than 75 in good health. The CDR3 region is CSARTGGQQETQYV. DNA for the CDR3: TGCAGTGCTAGGACAGGGGGGCAGCAAGAGACCCAGTACGTC.